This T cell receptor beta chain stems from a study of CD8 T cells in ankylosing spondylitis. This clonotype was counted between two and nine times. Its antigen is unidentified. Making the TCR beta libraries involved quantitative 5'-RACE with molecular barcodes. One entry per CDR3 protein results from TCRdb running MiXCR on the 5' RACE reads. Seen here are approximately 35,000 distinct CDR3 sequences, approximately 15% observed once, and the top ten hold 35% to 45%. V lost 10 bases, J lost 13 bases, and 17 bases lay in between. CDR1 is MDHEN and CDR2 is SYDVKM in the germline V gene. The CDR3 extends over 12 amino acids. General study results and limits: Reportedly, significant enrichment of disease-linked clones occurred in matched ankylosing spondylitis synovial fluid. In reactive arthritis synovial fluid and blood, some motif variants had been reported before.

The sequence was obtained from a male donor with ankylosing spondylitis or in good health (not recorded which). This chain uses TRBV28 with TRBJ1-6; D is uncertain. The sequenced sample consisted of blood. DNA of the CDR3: TGTGCCACCGCTACCGGGGAACCCCCCCTCCACTTT. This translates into CATATGEPPLHF. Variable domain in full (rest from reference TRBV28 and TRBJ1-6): DVKVTQSSRYLVKRTGEKVFLECVQDMDHENMFWYRQDPGLGLRLIYFSYDVKMKEKGDIPEGYSVSREKKERFSLILESASTNQTSMYLCATATGEPPLHFGNGTRLTVT.